This T cell receptor beta chain was sequenced in a study of beta chain features in type 1 diabetes. Background on the study: Summed over all samples, the examined sorted cells came to 90 million to 120 million. Findings and caveats of the study: Significant though moderate, a shortening of TCRB CDR3s appeared in all four CD4+ subsets of Type 1 diabetes patients. TCRB repertoires of naive, central memory and Treg cells appeared more similar among patients than among healthy donors. The study found fewer insertions and more deletions at VDJ junctions in type 1 diabetes patients.

The authors reverse transcribed all of the isolated RNA, so sequencing captured expressed TCRB transcripts. TCRdb keeps only in-frame clones here, not all; method: immunoSEQ multiplex PCR. The data contain 300,000 or so clones, around 9.7% of them singletons. Every single donor gave one heparinised blood draw, and these averaged around 120 mL. The CDR3 has 13 residues. The V gene lost 1 base and the J gene lost 9 bases, with 10 bases spanning the gap. Germline loops: CDR1 SGHTA, CDR2 FQGNSA. This clone occurred a few times. Its antigen is not known. Sample: central memory CD4+ T cells from blood. The receptor's source is a man aged 25 to 40 with type 1 diabetes. V is TRBV7-2 and J is TRBJ2-1, with D hard to call. The CDR3 protein is CASSLGQVFEQFF. The DNA of the CDR3 is TGTGCCAGCAGCTTAGGACAAGTTTTTGAGCAGTTCTTC.